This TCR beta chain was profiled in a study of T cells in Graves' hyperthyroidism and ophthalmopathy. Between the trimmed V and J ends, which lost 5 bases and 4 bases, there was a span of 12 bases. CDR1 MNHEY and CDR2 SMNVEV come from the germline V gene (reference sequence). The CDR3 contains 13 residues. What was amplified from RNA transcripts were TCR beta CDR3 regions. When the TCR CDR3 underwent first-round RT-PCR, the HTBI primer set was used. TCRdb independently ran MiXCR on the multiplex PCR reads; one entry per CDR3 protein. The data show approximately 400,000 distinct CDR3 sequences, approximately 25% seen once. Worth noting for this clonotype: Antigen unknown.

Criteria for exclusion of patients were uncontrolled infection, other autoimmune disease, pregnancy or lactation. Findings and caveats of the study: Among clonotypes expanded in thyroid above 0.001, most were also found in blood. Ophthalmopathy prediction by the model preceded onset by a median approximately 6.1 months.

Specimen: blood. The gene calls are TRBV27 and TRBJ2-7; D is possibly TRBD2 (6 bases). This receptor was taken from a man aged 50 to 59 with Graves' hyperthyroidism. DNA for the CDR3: TGTGCCAGCAGTGAAGTTGGAGGGTACGAGCAGTACTTC. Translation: CASSEVGGYEQYF.